This record covers a single T cell receptor beta chain. As yet, its antigen is unknown. V shed 8 bases, J shed 4 bases, and the junction held 8 bases outside the gene matches. This CDR3 contains 16 residues. The germline V gene encodes CDR1 MNHEY and CDR2 SMNVEV (reference sequence). The data are from a study of shared clonotypes between healthy human individuals. General study results and limits: Owing to a small donor count, the genetic and exposure-history diversity represented was limited.

Each sorted subset replicate got 200 ng genomic DNA, 25,000 to 35,000 genomes. TCRdb's table, derived via immunoSEQ multiplex PCR, lists solely in-frame clones and lacks some. The table includes some 1.5 million clones, around 95% detected once. The specimen sequenced was naive CD4+ T cells sorted from blood. The subset here: CD45RA+ positively selected. This clonotype was sampled from a man aged 25 to 45 in good health. J is TRBJ2-2 and V is TRBV27; 12 nucleotides match TRBD2. DNA of the CDR3: TGTGCCAGCGCAGCCAGACTAGCGGGAGCCACCGGGGAGCTGTTTTTT. This sequence encodes CASAARLAGATGELFF.